This passage covers 19 T cell receptor beta chains from one sample sequenced in a study of PD-1 blockade in classical Hodgkin lymphoma. All the patients suffered relapse after autologous stem cell transplantation, and brentuximab vedotin exposure differed. The assay was immunoSEQ multiplex PCR, and TCRdb's table has in-frame clones only and misses some. The sample holds fewer than 100,000 clones, just under 95% seen once. The sequences come from peripheral blood mononuclear cells (PBMCs), collected at baseline. The receptors stem from a human donor with classical Hodgkin lymphoma.

This chain joins TRBV6-1 and TRBJ1-4; D is perhaps TRBD1 (5 bases). Germline CDR1 reads MNHNS; CDR2 reads SASEGT. The CDR3 is 18 amino acids. Trimming stripped 1 base from V and 2 bases from J, with 17 bases between. CDR3 nucleotide sequence: TGTGCCAGCAGTGAAGACAAGCGGACCAGGGCGACTAATGAAAAACTGTTTTTT. It is translated as CASSEDKRTRATNEKLFF.

The V gene is TRBV27, the J gene TRBJ2-6; 8 nucleotides match TRBD1. The V and J ends lost 2 bases and 2 bases, in that order; junction bases with no gene match: 8. The CDR3 totals 18 residues. From germline, CDR1 is MNHEY and CDR2 SMNVEV (reference sequence). CDR3 loop: CASSLDATGAAGANVLTF. The CDR3 bases are TGTGCCAGCAGTTTAGATGCGACAGGGGCCGCTGGGGCCAACGTCCTGACTTTC.

There are a few counts of this clone. V is TRBV10-1 and J is TRBJ1-1; D is perhaps TRBD1 (6 bases). Per the germline V gene, CDR1 is WNHNN and CDR2 is SYGVQD (reference sequence). The CDR3 extends over 14 amino acids. V was cut by 2 bases and J by 5 bases, with 12 bases left in between. The CDR3 DNA reads TGCGCCAGCAGTGAGGTGGCAGGGGATACTGAAGCTTTCTTT. Translation gives CASSEVAGDTEAFF.

CDR3 DNA sequence: TGTGCCAGCAGTGAGCAGGGAAGCGTTGGCTACACCTTC. Translation gives CASSEQGSVGYTF. This chain links TRBV2 with TRBJ1-2; D possibly corresponds to TRBD1 (5 bases). Germline-derived CDR1 and CDR2 are SNHLY and FYNNEI. The germline V and J ends were trimmed by 3 bases and 7 bases, with 12 bases remaining between them. The CDR3 contains 13 residues. Complete variable domain (other parts from reference TRBV2 and TRBJ1-2): EPEVTQTPSHQVTQMGQEVILRCVPISNHLYFYWYRQILGQKVEFLVSFYNNEISEKSEIFDDQFSVERPDGSNFTLKIRSTKLEDSAMYFCASSEQGSVGYTFGSGTRLTVV.

By share, this clone ranks as medium-sized. The chain carries TRBV27 and TRBJ2-1, with a possible D match to TRBD1 (5 bases). Germline V gene lookup returns CDR1 MNHEY and CDR2 SMNVEV (reference sequence). Trimming removed 0 bases from V and 5 bases from J, with 14 bases in between. This CDR3 is built from 16 residues. The CDR3 bases are TGTGCCAGCAGTTTATCATGGGGCCATCTAGACAATGAGCAGTTCTTC. Amino acid sequence: CASSLSWGHLDNEQFF.

This chain joins TRBV21-1 and TRBJ2-3; the table names TRBD2, a call not compared with the DNA. TRBV21-1 is annotated as a pseudogene. The CDR3 length is 17 residues. The CDR3 DNA reads as TGTGCCAGCAGCCTCTTCGGGACTAGCGGGAACACAGATACGCAGTATTTT. It specifies CASSLFGTSGNTDTQYF.

This chain links TRBV30 with TRBJ1-4; D is unresolved. Looked up from germline, CDR1 is GTSNPN and CDR2 is SVGIG (reference sequence). CDR3 size: 13 residues. Trimming removed 0 bases at V and 3 bases at J, with 5 bases between. The CDR3 loop is CAWSVQANEKLFF. In nucleotides, the CDR3 is TGTGCCTGGAGTGTACAAGCTAATGAAAAACTGTTTTTT.

This chain connects TRBV6-4 to TRBJ2-1, with 7 bases identical to TRBD2. The CDR3 is 19 amino acids. The trim removed 5 bases at V and 7 bases at J, leaving 23 bases unmatched. In germline, CDR1 is MRHNA, CDR2 SNTAGT. CDR3 amino acids: CASSLTPSWGGLEENEQFF. In nucleotides, the CDR3 is TGTGCCAGCAGTTTAACTCCTTCGTGGGGGGGACTGGAGGAGAATGAGCAGTTCTTC.

This chain links TRBV6-6 with TRBJ1-1; maybe TRBD1 (6 bases). Between the trimmed V and J ends, which lost 0 bases and 4 bases, there was a span of 9 bases. The CDR3 consists of 14 residues. Germline CDR1 is MNHNY and CDR2 is SVGAGI (reference sequence). CDR3 sequence reads: CASSYSTGPTEAFF. In DNA form, the CDR3 reads TGTGCCAGCAGTTACTCCACAGGGCCCACTGAAGCTTTCTTT.

CDR3 sequence: CSVVTGGISYEQYF. The CDR3 coding sequence is TGCAGCGTGGTGACAGGGGGTATTTCCTACGAGCAGTACTTC. The chain uses TRBV29-1 and TRBJ2-7; 9 bases align to TRBD1. Looked up from germline, CDR1 is SQVTM and CDR2 is ANQGSEA. J lost 1 base, V lost 6 bases, and 7 bases had no gene match. This CDR3 spans 14 amino acids.

The gene calls are TRBV28 and TRBJ1-2; 7 positions agree with TRBD1. Per germline, CDR1 MDHEN and CDR2 SYDVKM. CDR3 length: 16 amino acids. The trim removed 11 bases at V and 4 bases at J, leaving 19 bases unmatched. CDR3 bases: TGTGCCTTGAGTGGATCTCCCCAGGGGGGACGCTATGGCTACACCTTC. Translation: CALSGSPQGGRYGYTF.

The rearrangement joins TRBV30 to TRBJ2-3, with 8 bases matching TRBD1. The CDR3 is 12 residues long. CDR1 and CDR2 from the germline V gene are GTSNPN and SVGIG (reference sequence). The ends lost 4 bases at V and 5 bases at J; junction bases unmatched: 2. The DNA of the CDR3 is TGTGCCTGGACAGGGGGCCAAGATACGCAGTATTTT. Encoded protein: CAWTGGQDTQYF.

This clone was counted a single time. The genes are TRBV6-5 and TRBJ2-7; D gene ambiguous. CDR1 is MNHEY and CDR2 is SVGAGI in the germline V gene. CDR3 length equals 14 residues. V shed 0 bases and J shed 0 bases, with 6 bases lying between them. The CDR3 sequence is CASSYSRSSYEQYF. CDR3 nucleotide sequence: TGTGCCAGCAGTTACTCTAGGAGCTCCTACGAGCAGTACTTC.

The genes are TRBV28 and TRBJ2-6; TRBD1 matches 8 bases. Trimming removed 6 bases from V and 0 bases from J; junction bases left unmatched: 10. The CDR3 is made up of 18 amino acids. CDR1 is MDHEN and CDR2 is SYDVKM in the germline V gene. CDR3: CASRAPGQAFSGANVLTF. CDR3 DNA sequence: TGTGCCAGCAGGGCACCGGGACAGGCTTTCTCTGGGGCCAACGTCCTGACTTTC.

The chain joins TRBV11-1 to TRBJ1-1; D not certain. Per germline, CDR1 SGHAT and CDR2 FQDESV (reference sequence). V lost 1 base and J 0 bases, leaving 6 bases between the germline ends. This CDR3 contains 14 residues. The CDR3 is CASSLDRLNTEAFF. CDR3 DNA: TGTGCCAGCAGCTTAGATAGATTGAACACTGAAGCTTTCTTT.

V gene TRBV28 combines with J gene TRBJ1-3; D call uncertain. The CDR3 consists of 14 residues. V gave up 5 bases and J gave up 8 bases, with 16 bases separating them. Per the germline V gene, CDR1 is MDHEN and CDR2 is SYDVKM. The CDR3 DNA is TGTGCCAGCAGTCCTATACTGCGACTAGACACCATATATTTT. Amino acids: CASSPILRLDTIYF.

The CDR3 here is CASSYNTGTGVSNEQFF. The CDR3 nucleotides read TGTGCCAGCAGCTATAATACGGGGACAGGGGTTTCCAATGAGCAGTTCTTC. This chain joins TRBV13 and TRBJ2-1; 10 bases map to TRBD1. In germline, CDR1 is PRHDT, CDR2 FYEKMQ (reference sequence). V lost 4 bases, J lost 6 bases, and 12 bases stayed unmatched. The CDR3 covers 17 residues. Looking up the rest from reference TRBV13 and TRBJ2-1 gives the full variable domain: AAGVIQSPRHLIKEKRETATLKCYPIPRHDTVYWYQQGPGQDPQFLISFYEKMQSDKGSIPDRFSAQQFSDYHSELNMSSLELGDSALYFCASSYNTGTGVSNEQFFGPGTRLTVL.

V usage is TRBV5-5 and J usage is TRBJ2-3, with TRBD2 identical over 7 bases. The length of the CDR3 is 15 residues. The germline gives CDR1 SGHKS, CDR2 YYEKEE (reference sequence). The V and J ends lost 7 bases and 1 base, in that order; junction bases with no gene match: 9. The CDR3 DNA is TGTGCCAGCGGACCCCGCGGGAGTGGCACAGATACGCAGTATTTT. It is translated as CASGPRGSGTDTQYF.

The CDR3 sequence is CSPRDLYPNYGYTF. CDR3 nucleotides: TGCAGCCCTCGGGACCTCTACCCCAACTATGGCTACACCTTC. The chain combines TRBV29-1 with TRBJ1-2; a weak D match, TRBD1 (5 bases). Germline values: CDR1 SQVTM, CDR2 ANQGSEA. The CDR3 loop spans 14 amino acids. The V end was cut by 8 bases, the J end by 2 bases, with 18 bases between.